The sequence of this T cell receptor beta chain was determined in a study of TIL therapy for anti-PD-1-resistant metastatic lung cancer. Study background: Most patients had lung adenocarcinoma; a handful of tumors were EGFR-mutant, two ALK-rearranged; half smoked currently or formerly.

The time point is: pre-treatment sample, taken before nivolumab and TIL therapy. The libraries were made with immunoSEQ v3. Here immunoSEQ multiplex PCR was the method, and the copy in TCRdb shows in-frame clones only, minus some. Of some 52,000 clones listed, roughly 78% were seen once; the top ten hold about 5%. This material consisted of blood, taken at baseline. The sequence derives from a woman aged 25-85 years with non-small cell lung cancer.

The chain's CDR3 is CAWSVRRAETQYF. CDR3 DNA: TGTGCCTGGAGTGTACGCAGGGCAGAGACCCAGTACTTC. V and J are TRBV30 and TRBJ2-5; a weak D match, TRBD1 (5 bases). Deletions cut 0 bases from V and 4 bases from J, with 9 bases between. The CDR3 extends over 13 amino acids. Germline V gives CDR1 GTSNPN, CDR2 SVGIG (reference sequence).